Shown below are 9 T cell receptor beta chains from a single sample sequenced in a study of monozygotic twins with inflammatory bowel disease. For each CDR3 protein, TCRdb gives one entry from its re-call of the 5' RACE reads, without DNA. Here the sample table reports about 210,000 distinct CDR3 sequences. The sample comprised blood. The receptors derive from a human donor with ulcerative colitis or Crohn's disease, or a healthy co-twin of an affected twin (not recorded which).

The chain employs TRBV5-4 and TRBJ1-4; TCRdb calls TRBD1, which cannot be checked without DNA. Germline V gene lookup returns CDR1 SGHNT and CDR2 YYREEE (reference sequence). The CDR3 totals 14 residues. The CDR3 reads CASSPGPGWEKLFF.

The J gene is TRBJ2-2, the V gene TRBV19; TCRdb calls TRBD2, which cannot be checked without DNA. The CDR3 spans 15 residues. Germline CDR1 LNHDA, CDR2 SQIVND (reference sequence). The CDR3 reads CASIGGWADTGELFF.

This rearrangement joins TRBV7-9 to TRBJ2-3; TCRdb's D call of TRBD1 is untestable without DNA. The length of the CDR3 is 15 residues. Germline values: CDR1 SEHNR, CDR2 FQNEAQ (reference sequence). The CDR3 reads CASSSGVRVVNTQYF.

V usage is TRBV20-1 and J usage is TRBJ2-7; TCRdb proposes TRBD2, but this gene call is untestable without DNA. The CDR3 consists of 13 residues. Per the germline V gene, CDR1 is DFQATT and CDR2 is SNEGSKA (reference sequence). The CDR3 spells CSASRLSPYEQYF.

V is TRBV24-1 and J is TRBJ2-3; TCRdb's D call, TRBD2, is unchecked because there is no DNA. Germline V gene sequence: CDR1 KGHDR, CDR2 SFDVKD. The CDR3 length is 17 residues. The CDR3 sequence is CATSDLGLAGGRDTQYF.

This chain uses TRBV7-9 with TRBJ1-1; TCRdb's D call, TRBD1, is unchecked because there is no DNA. The length of the CDR3 is 15 residues. Germline V lookup: CDR1 SEHNR, CDR2 FQNEAQ (reference sequence). The CDR3 reads CASSVSGTPNTEAFF.

This rearrangement joins TRBV7-9 to TRBJ2-7; TCRdb gives TRBD2 as the D gene, but with no DNA this cannot be confirmed. The CDR3 totals 15 residues. In germline, CDR1 is SEHNR, CDR2 FQNEAQ (reference sequence). Here the CDR3 reads CASSLAIGLETEQYF.

The rearrangement joins TRBV7-2 to TRBJ2-7; TCRdb gives TRBD1 as the D gene, but with no DNA this cannot be confirmed. Germline V gene sequence: CDR1 SGHTA, CDR2 FQGNSA. This CDR3 region has 12 residues. The CDR3 loop is CASSQQAGEQYF.

The rearrangement links TRBV11-2 to TRBJ2-5; TCRdb indicates TRBD1, and absent DNA this call remains unverified. This CDR3 spans 16 amino acids. CDR1 is SGHAT and CDR2 is FQNNGV in the germline V gene. CDR3 sequence reads: CASSQAGGTPGETQYF.